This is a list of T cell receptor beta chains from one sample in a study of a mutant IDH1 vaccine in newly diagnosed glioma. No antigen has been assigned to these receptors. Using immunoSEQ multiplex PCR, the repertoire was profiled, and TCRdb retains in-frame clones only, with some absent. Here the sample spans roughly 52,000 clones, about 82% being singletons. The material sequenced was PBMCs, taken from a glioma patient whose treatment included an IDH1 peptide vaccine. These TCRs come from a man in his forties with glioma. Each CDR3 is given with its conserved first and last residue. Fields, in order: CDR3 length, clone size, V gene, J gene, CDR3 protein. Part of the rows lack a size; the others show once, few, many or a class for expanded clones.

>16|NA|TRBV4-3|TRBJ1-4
CASSQEGTGRNEKLFF
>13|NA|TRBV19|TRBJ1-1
CASSISQNTEAFF
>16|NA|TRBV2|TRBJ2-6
CASNSARSSGANVLTF
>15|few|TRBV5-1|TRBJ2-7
CASSQLAGESYEQYF
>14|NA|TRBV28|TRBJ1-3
CASRLSDSGNTIYF
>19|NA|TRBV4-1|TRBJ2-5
CASSPQGGGRALMEETQYF
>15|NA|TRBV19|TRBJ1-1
CASSTSRAINTEAFF
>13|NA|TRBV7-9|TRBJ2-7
CASSSGTDYEQYF
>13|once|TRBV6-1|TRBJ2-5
CASRREAQETQYF
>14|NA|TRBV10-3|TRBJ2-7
CAISEEVQTYEQYF
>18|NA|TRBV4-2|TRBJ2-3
CASSQEPTGNPPTDTQYF
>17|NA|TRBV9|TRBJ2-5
CASSVEGLGQGVETQYF
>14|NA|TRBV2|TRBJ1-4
CASSSGSTNEKLFF
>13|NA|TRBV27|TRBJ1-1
CASSLSRNTEAFF
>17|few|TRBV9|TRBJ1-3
CASSVGTGGNSGNTIYF
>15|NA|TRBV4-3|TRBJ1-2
CASSHLGAANYGYTF
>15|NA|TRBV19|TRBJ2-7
CASSRIHGSSYEQYF
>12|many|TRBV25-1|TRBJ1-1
CASSATGNEAFF
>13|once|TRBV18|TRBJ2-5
CASSRQVQETQYF
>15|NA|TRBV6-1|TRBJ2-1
CASSETGGFYNEQFF
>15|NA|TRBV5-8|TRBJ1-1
CASSLLGQENTEAFF
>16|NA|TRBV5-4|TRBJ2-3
CAFGTSGEPSTDTQYF
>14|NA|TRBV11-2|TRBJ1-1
CASSPQGASTEAFF
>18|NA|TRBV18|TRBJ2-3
CASSPQLAGGKVPDTQYF
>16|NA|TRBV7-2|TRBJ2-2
CASSQWLRLNTGELFF